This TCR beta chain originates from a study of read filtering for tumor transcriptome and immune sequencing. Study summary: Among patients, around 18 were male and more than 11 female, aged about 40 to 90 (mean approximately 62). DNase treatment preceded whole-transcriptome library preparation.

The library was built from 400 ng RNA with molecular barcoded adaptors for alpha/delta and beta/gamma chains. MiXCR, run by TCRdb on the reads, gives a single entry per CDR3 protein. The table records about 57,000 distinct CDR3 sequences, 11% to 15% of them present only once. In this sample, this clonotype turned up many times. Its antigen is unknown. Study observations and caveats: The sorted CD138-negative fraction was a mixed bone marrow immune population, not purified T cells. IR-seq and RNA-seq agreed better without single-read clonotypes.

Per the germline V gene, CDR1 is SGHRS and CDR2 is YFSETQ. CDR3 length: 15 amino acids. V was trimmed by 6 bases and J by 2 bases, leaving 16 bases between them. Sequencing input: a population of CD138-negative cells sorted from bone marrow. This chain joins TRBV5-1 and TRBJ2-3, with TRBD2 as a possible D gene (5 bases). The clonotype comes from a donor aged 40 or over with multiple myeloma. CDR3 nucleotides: TGCGCCAGCAAGGAGGCCCTATCCCACACAGATACGCAGTATTTT. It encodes CASKEALSHTDTQYF.